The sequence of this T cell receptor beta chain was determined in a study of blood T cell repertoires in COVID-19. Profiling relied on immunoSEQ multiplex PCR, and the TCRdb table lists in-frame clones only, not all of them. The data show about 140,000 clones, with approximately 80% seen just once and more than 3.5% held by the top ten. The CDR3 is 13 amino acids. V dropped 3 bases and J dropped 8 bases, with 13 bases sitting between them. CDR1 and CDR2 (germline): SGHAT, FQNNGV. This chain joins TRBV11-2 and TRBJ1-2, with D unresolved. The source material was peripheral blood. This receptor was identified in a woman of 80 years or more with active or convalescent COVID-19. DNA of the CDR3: TGTGCCAGCAGCTTTCCGACATCCGGCGGCTACACCTTC. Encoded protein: CASSFPTSGGYTF.